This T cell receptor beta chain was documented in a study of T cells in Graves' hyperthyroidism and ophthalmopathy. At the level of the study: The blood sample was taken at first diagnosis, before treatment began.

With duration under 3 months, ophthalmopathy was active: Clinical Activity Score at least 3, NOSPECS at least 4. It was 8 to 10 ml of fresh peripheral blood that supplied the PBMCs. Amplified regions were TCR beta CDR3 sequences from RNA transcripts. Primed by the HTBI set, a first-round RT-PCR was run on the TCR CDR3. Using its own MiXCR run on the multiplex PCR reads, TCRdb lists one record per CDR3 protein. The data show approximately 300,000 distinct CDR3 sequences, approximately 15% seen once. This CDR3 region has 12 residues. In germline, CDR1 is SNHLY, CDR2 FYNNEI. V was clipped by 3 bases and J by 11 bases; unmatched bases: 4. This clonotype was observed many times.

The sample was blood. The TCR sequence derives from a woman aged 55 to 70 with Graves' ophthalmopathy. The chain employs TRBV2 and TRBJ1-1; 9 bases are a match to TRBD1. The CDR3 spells CASSDWDREAFF. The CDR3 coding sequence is TGTGCCAGCAGTGATTGGGACAGGGAGGCTTTCTTT.